The 13 T cell receptor beta chains in this list originate from one sample, sequenced in a study. A single record per CDR3 protein comes from TCRdb applying MiXCR to the 5' RACE reads. This sample has under 35,000 distinct CDR3 sequences; roughly a quarter occur once, and the top ten carry about 4.3%. Sequencing used memory CD4+ T cells sorted from blood. Subset indicated: memory CD4+ T cells, CD4+CD45RO+CD25-. The origin of the receptors is a female donor with breast cancer.

This clonotype was seen more than once but under ten times. J is TRBJ2-4 and V is TRBV3-1, with D perhaps TRBD2 (5 bases). The length of the CDR3 is 14 residues. Germline CDR1 is LGHDT and CDR2 is YNNKEL (reference sequence). V lost 3 bases to trimming and J lost 3 bases, with 9 bases between them. The CDR3 loop is CASSQEVVKNIQYF. CDR3 in DNA: TGTGCCAGCAGCCAGGAGGTGGTCAAAAACATTCAGTACTTC. The variable domain in full, with the rest retrieved from reference TRBV3-1 and TRBJ2-4, is DTAVSQTPKYLVTQMGNDKSIKCEQNLGHDTMYWYKQDSKKFLKIMFSYNNKELIINETVPNRFSPKSPDKAHLNLHINSLELGDSAVYFCASSQEVVKNIQYFGAGTRLSVL.

This chain links TRBV12-3 or TRBV12-4 with TRBJ2-2; 15 bases line up with TRBD2. V lost 5 bases to trimming and J lost 4 bases; unmatched junction nucleotides: 8. The CDR3 is made up of 18 amino acids. DNA of the CDR3: TGTGCCAGCAGTCGGACTAGCGGGAGGGACGGTAGCACCGGGGAGCTGTTTTTT. Encoded protein: CASSRTSGRDGSTGELFF.

The chain carries TRBV13 and TRBJ1-5; D perhaps matches TRBD1 (6 bases). CDR1 PRHDT and CDR2 FYEKMQ come from the germline V gene (reference sequence). The V and J ends lost 3 bases and 3 bases respectively, with 9 bases between them. The length of the CDR3 is 14 residues. The CDR3 bases are TGTGCCAGCAGCTTGGGACATAACAATCAGCCCCAGCATTTT. Translated, it gives CASSLGHNNQPQHF.

This clonotype was counted many times. One end of the junction is discordant with germline, which a read error may explain. The V gene is TRBV4-3, the J gene TRBJ2-7, with D perhaps given as TRBD1 or TRBD2 (6 bases each). CDR1 and CDR2 from the germline V gene are LGHNA and YSLEER. This CDR3 is built from 13 residues. CDR3 DNA: TGCGCCAGCAGCGAAGAGGGGGGCGGCGAGCAGTACTTC. Its translation: CASSEEGGGEQYF.

This clonotype was detected many times. The rearrangement links TRBV6-6 to TRBJ1-6; no definite D call. Between the trimmed V and J ends, which lost 2 bases and 5 bases, there was a span of 13 bases. From germline, CDR1 is MNHNY and CDR2 SVGAGI (reference sequence). The CDR3 is 16 amino acids. This CDR3 reads CASSYLGRRDNSPLHF. CDR3 nucleotides: TGTGCCAGCAGTTACCTCGGACGGCGAGATAATTCACCCCTCCACTTT.

Turning to this clonotype: This could be a read error, since a much larger clone is one nucleotide away. The chain links TRBV6-5 to TRBJ2-3, with TRBD1 matching over 7 bases. The CDR3 totals 14 residues. Germline loops: CDR1 MNHEY, CDR2 SVGAGI. Trimming removed 4 bases from V and 2 bases from J; junction bases left unmatched: 3. The CDR3 loop is CASSLGQYTDTQYF. Written as DNA, the CDR3 is TGTGCCAGCAGTTTGGGACAGTACACAGATACGCAGTATTTT.

This clonotype appeared a few times. The chain uses TRBV10-3 and TRBJ2-1, with 9 bases matching TRBD2. Germline V lookup: CDR1 ENHRY, CDR2 SYGVKD. The V segment lost 6 bases and the J segment 6 bases; nucleotides outside the gene matches: 18. The CDR3 runs to 18 residues. The CDR3 protein is CAIRKGTEAGGHFNEQFF. The CDR3, as DNA: TGTGCCATCAGGAAGGGTACTGAAGCGGGAGGCCACTTCAATGAGCAGTTCTTC.

This clonotype was seen at least ten times. The rearrangement uses TRBV9 and TRBJ2-2, with 13 bases matching TRBD2. The CDR3 is 18 residues long. V gave up 4 bases and J gave up 1 base; unmatched junction bases: 7. Germline values: CDR1 SGDLS, CDR2 YYNGEE. The CDR3 DNA sequence: TGTGCCAGCAGCCCGACTAGCGGGGGGCTCGAGAACACCGGGGAGCTGTTTTTT. Protein product: CASSPTSGGLENTGELFF.

Only a few counts were recorded for this clonotype. The chain joins TRBV4-1 to TRBJ2-1; D may be TRBD1 (6 bases). The CDR3 contains 17 residues. Germline values: CDR1 MGHRA, CDR2 YSYEKL. V was trimmed by 1 base and J by 4 bases, leaving 17 bases between them. The CDR3 nucleotides are TGCGCCAGCAGCCAAGGTCGCACAGGGCCTAATTACAATGAGCAGTTCTTC. Amino acid sequence: CASSQGRTGPNYNEQFF.

The chain links TRBV6-5 to TRBJ2-7; D might be TRBD2 (7 bases). The germline CDR1 and CDR2 sequences are MNHEY and SVGAGI. V gave up 0 bases and J gave up 7 bases, with 10 bases separating them. CDR3 length: 13 residues. The DNA for the CDR3 is TGTGCCAGCAGTTACTCGGGGGGGCAGGAGCAGTACTTC. This gives the protein CASSYSGGQEQYF.

This clonotype was seen repeatedly, ten times or more. The chain joins TRBV15 to TRBJ2-2; D is unclear. CDR3 length: 13 amino acids. V shed 5 bases and J shed 3 bases, with 7 bases lying between them. Germline CDR1 is LNHNV and CDR2 is YYDKDF (reference sequence). DNA for the CDR3: TGTGCCACCAGCCGGACGTACACCGGGGAGCTGTTTTTT. This sequence encodes CATSRTYTGELFF.

This clonotype was counted ten times or more. CDR3 in DNA: TGCGCCAGCAGCTTGGGTAACAGGGAGTTGGTCAAAAACATTCAGTACTTC. Translated, it gives CASSLGNRELVKNIQYF. The genes are TRBV5-1 and TRBJ2-4; D might be TRBD1 (6 bases). Per the germline V gene, CDR1 is SGHRS and CDR2 is YFSETQ. This CDR3 comprises 17 residues. V dropped 0 bases and J dropped 3 bases, with 16 bases sitting between them.

This clonotype appeared many times. The chain combines TRBV4-2 with TRBJ2-1; D gene uncertain. The germline V gene has CDR1 LGHNA and CDR2 YNFKEQ. The CDR3 is 15 amino acids. Trimming took off 4 bases at V and 4 bases at J, with 14 bases between the two ends. DNA for the CDR3: TGTGCCAGCAGCCCCCCCGGTAGTTTTTACAATGAGCAGTTCTTC. It codes for CASSPPGSFYNEQFF.